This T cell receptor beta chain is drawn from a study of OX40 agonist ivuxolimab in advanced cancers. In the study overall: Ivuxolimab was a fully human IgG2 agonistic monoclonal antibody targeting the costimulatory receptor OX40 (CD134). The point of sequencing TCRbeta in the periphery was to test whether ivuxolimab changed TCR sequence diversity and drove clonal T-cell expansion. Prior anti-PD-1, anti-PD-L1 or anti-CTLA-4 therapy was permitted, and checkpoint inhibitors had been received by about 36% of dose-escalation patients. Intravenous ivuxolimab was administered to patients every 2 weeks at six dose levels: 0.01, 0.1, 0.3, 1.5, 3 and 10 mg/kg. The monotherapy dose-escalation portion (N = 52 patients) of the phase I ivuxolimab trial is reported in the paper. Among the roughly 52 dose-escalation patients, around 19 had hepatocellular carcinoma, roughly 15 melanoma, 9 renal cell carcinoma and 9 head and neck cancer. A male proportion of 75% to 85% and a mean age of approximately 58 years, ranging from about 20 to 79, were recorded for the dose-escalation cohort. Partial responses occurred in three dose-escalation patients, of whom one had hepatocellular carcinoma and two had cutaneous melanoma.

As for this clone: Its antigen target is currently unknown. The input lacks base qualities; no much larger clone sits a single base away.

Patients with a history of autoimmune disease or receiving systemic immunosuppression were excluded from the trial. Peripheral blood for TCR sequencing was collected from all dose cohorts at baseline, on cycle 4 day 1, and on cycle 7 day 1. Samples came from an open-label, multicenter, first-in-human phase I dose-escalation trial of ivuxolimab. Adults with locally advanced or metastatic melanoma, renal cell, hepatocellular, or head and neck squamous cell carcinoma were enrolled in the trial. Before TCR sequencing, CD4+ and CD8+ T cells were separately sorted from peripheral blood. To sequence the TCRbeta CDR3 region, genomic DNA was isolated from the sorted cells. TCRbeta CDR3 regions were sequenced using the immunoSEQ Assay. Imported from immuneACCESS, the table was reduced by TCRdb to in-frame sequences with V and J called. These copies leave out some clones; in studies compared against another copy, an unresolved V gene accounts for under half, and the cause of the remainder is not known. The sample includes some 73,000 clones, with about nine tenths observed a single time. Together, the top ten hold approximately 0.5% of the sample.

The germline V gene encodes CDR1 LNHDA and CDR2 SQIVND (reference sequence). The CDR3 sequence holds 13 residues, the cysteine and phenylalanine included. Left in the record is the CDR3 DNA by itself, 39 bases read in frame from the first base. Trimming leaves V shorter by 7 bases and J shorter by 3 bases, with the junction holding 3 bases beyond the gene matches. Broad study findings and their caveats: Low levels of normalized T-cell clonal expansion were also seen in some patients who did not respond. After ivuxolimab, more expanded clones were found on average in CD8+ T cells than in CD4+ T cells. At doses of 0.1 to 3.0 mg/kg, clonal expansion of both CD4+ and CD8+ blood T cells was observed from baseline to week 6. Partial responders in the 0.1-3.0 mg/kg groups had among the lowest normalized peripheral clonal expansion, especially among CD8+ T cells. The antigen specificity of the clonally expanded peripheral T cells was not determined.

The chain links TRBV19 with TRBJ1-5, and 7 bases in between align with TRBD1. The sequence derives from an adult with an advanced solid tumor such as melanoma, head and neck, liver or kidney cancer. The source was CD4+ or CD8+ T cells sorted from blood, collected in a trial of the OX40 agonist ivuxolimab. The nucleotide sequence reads TGTGCCAGTAAGGACAGGCACAATCAGCCCCAGCATTTT. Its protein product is CASKDRHNQPQHF.